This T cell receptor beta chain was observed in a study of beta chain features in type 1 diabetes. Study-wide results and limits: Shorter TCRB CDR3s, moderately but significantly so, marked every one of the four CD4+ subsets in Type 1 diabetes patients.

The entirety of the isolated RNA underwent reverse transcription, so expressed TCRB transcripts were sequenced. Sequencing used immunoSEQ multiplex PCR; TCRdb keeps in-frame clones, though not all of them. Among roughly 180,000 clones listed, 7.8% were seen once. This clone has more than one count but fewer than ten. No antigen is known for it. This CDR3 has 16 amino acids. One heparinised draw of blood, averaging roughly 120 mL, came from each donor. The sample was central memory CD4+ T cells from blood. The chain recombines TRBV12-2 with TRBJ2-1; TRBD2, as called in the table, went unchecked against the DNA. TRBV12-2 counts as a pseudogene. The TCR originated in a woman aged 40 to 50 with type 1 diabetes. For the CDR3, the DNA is TGTGCAAGTCGCTCCTCGTGGGGAGCGGGCGGGAATGAGCAGTTCTTC. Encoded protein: CASRSSWGAGGNEQFF.